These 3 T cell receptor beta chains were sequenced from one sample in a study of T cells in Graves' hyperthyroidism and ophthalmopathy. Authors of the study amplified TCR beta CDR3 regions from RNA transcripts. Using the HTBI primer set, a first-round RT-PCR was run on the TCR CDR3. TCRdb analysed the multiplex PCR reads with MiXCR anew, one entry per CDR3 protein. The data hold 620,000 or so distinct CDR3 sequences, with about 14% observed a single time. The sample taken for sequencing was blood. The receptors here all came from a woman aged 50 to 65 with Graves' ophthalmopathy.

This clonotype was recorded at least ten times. This CDR3 reads CASSPQSGRRYEQFF. For the CDR3, the DNA is TGTGCCAGCAGCCCCCAGAGCGGGAGAAGGTATGAGCAGTTCTTC. The chain is built from TRBV7-3 and TRBJ2-1, with 8 nucleotides matching TRBD2. The CDR3 is made up of 15 amino acids. Germline V gene data show CDR1 as SGHTA and CDR2 as FQGTGA. Trimming cost V 5 bases and J 8 bases; bases outside gene matches: 11.

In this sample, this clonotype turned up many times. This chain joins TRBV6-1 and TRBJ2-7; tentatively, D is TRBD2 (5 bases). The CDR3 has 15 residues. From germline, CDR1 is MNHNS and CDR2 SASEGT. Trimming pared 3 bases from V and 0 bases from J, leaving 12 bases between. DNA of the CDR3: TGTGCCAGCAGTGACAGCGGATTTAACTCCTACGAGCAGTACTTC. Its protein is CASSDSGFNSYEQYF.

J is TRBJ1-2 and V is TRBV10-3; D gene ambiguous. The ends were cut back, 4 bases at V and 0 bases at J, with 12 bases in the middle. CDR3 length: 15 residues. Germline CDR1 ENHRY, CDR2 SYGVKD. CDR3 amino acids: CAISGQSGTNYGYTF. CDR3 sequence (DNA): TGTGCCATCAGTGGTCAGTCCGGGACTAACTATGGCTACACCTTC.